A single sample is the source of the 17 T cell receptor beta chains below, sequenced in a study of neurological immune-mediated disorders. TCRdb called the 5' RACE reads again in MiXCR, with one record for every CDR3 protein. The table has tens of thousands of distinct CDR3 sequences, 3% to 4% seen once. Specimen: PBMCs. The receptors come from a woman aged 45-59 years with multiple sclerosis.

This clonotype was seen many times. J is TRBJ2-2 and V is TRBV14, with 7 bases identical to TRBD2. V lost 3 bases and J lost 4; bases outside the gene matches: 5. Germline V gene lookup returns CDR1 SGHDN and CDR2 FVKESK. This CDR3 comprises 15 residues. In DNA form, the CDR3 reads TGTGCCAGCAGCCACCACACGGGGGGCACCGGGGAGCTGTTTTTT. This translates into CASSHHTGGTGELFF.

This clonotype was recorded a few times. This chain connects TRBV18 to TRBJ1-6; TRBD1 is a possible D gene (5 bases). Trimming cost V 1 base and J 7 bases, with 14 bases left between them. Germline V lookup: CDR1 KGHSH, CDR2 LQKENI. The CDR3 is 16 residues long. The CDR3 protein is CASSPLSGAGNSPLHF. The CDR3 bases are TGTGCCAGCTCACCACTCTCCGGGGCCGGCAATTCACCCCTCCACTTT.

In this sample, this clonotype turned up many times. The chain recombines TRBV20-1 with TRBJ2-7; D is undetermined. Germline CDR1 reads DFQATT; CDR2 reads SNEGSKA (reference sequence). Trimming shortened V by 5 bases and J by 3 bases, and 5 bases separated the two germline ends. This CDR3 is 10 amino acids long. The DNA of the CDR3 is TGCAGTGCTGAACTCTACGAGCAGTACTTC. Translated: CSAELYEQYF.

This clonotype has at least ten counts. The chain links TRBV18 to TRBJ2-1; 8 positions agree with TRBD1. The CDR3 is 13 amino acids. J lost 9 bases, V lost 5 bases, and 6 bases had no gene match. Germline CDR1 is KGHSH and CDR2 is LQKENI. CDR3 protein: CASSAGQGSEQFF. CDR3 DNA sequence: TGTGCCAGCTCAGCTGGACAGGGCAGTGAGCAGTTCTTC.

This clonotype has at least ten counts. V is TRBV5-6 and J is TRBJ1-4, with D possibly being TRBD1 (6 bases). V was clipped by 3 bases and J by 5 bases, with 20 bases between them. This CDR3 comprises 17 residues. Looked up from germline, CDR1 is SGHDT and CDR2 is YYEEEE. The CDR3 coding sequence is TGTGCCAGCAGCTCGGACCTTGGTAGGGGGGGCAATGAAAAACTGTTTTTT. Its protein is CASSSDLGRGGNEKLFF.

The sample holds many counts of this clonotype. The J gene is TRBJ1-1, the V gene TRBV12-3 or TRBV12-4; unclear D gene. V lost 1 base and J lost 11, with 8 bases in between. The CDR3 runs to 11 residues. The CDR3 region is CASSLGGSAFF. DNA of the CDR3: TGTGCCAGCAGTTTAGGTGGGAGTGCTTTCTTT.

In this sample, this clonotype turned up many times. The chain links TRBV12-3 or TRBV12-4 to TRBJ1-5, with 7 bases lining up with TRBD1. Trimming removed 6 bases from V and 3 bases from J; junction bases left unmatched: 5. The CDR3 is made up of 14 amino acids. CDR3 nucleotide sequence: TGTGCCAGCAGAATAGGGACAGTCAATCAGCCCCAGCATTTT. It translates to CASRIGTVNQPQHF.

Ten or more counts support this clonotype. The rearrangement joins TRBV29-1 to TRBJ1-2; TRBD1 might be the D (5 bases). Trimming shortened V by 3 bases and J by 3 bases, and 14 bases separated the two germline ends. In germline, CDR1 is SQVTM, CDR2 ANQGSEA. There are 14 residues in the CDR3. The CDR3 nucleotides read TGCAGCGTTGATGTAACGGGGCCTCACTATGGCTACACCTTC. It is translated as CSVDVTGPHYGYTF.

This clonotype has a count of ten or more. The rearrangement uses TRBV7-2 and TRBJ2-5; 10 bases map to TRBD2. The trim removed 0 bases at V and 1 base at J, leaving 2 bases unmatched. The germline gives CDR1 SGHTA, CDR2 FQGNSA. The length of the CDR3 is 16 residues. The CDR3 here is CASSLAVAGGQETQYF. In nucleotides, the CDR3 is TGTGCCAGCAGCTTAGCGGTAGCGGGGGGCCAAGAGACCCAGTACTTC.

This clonotype was observed many times. CDR3 sequence reads: CASSYPGTSGEQYF. The CDR3 nucleotides read TGTGCCAGCAGTTACCCCGGGACTAGCGGCGAGCAGTACTTC. The J gene is TRBJ2-7, the V gene TRBV6-2 or TRBV6-3; 11 positions agree with TRBD2. Looked up from germline, CDR1 is MNHEY and CDR2 is SVGEGT. The CDR3 has 14 residues. V was clipped by 2 bases and J by 6 bases; unmatched bases: 3.

This clonotype has at least ten counts. The chain recombines TRBV5-6 with TRBJ1-5; D not resolved. This CDR3 region has 13 residues. CDR1 SGHDT and CDR2 YYEEEE come from the germline V gene. V lost 2 bases to trimming and J lost 4 bases, with 7 bases between them. CDR3 loop: CASSFGPNQPQHF. The CDR3 DNA follows: TGTGCCAGCAGCTTCGGACCAAATCAGCCCCAGCATTTT. The full variable domain, rest sourced from reference TRBV5-6 and TRBJ1-5, is DAGVTQSPTHLIKTRGQQVTLRCSPKSGHDTVSWYQQALGQGPQFIFQYYEEEERQRGNFPDRFSGHQFPNYSSELNVNALLLGDSALYLCASSFGPNQPQHFGDGTRLSIL.

This clonotype was detected ten times or more. The V and J genes are TRBV20-1 and TRBJ2-2; TRBD2 matches 8 bases. Germline V gene data show CDR1 as DFQATT and CDR2 as SNEGSKA (reference sequence). This CDR3 spans 17 amino acids. V gave up 0 bases and J gave up 1 base; unmatched junction bases: 7. CDR3 in DNA: TGCAGTGCTAGAGATGTTACTCGGGGGGGGAACACCGGGGAGCTGTTTTTT. Its translation: CSARDVTRGGNTGELFF.

This clonotype was seen repeatedly, ten times or more. This rearrangement joins TRBV27 to TRBJ2-3; 9 bases are a match to TRBD1. Germline V gives CDR1 MNHEY, CDR2 SMNVEV (reference sequence). The length of the CDR3 is 18 residues. J gave up 1 base and V 8 bases, and 16 bases lay outside the gene matches. CDR3 protein: CASPPRPLQGAGTDTQYF. CDR3 nucleotide sequence: TGTGCCAGCCCACCCCGACCATTACAGGGGGCAGGCACAGATACGCAGTATTTT.

This clonotype was recorded many times. The rearrangement links TRBV11-1 to TRBJ2-1; the D is unclear. Trimming removed 0 bases at V and 4 bases at J, with 10 bases between. From germline, CDR1 is SGHAT and CDR2 FQDESV (reference sequence). The CDR3 extends over 15 amino acids. The CDR3 region is CASSLARQLYNEQFF. CDR3 nucleotides: TGTGCCAGCAGCTTAGCGCGGCAGCTTTACAATGAGCAGTTCTTC.

This clonotype came up many times. This sequence joins TRBV3-1 and TRBJ2-7; no clear D gene. The CDR3 length is 13 residues. V lost 6 bases to trimming and J lost 4 bases, with 13 bases between them. Germline CDR1 and CDR2: LGHDT and YNNKEL (reference sequence). CDR3: CASSSRPSYEQYF. The CDR3 DNA is TGTGCCAGCAGTTCGAGACCTTCATACGAGCAGTACTTC.

This clonotype was seen many times. The chain joins TRBV5-1 to TRBJ1-1, with D possibly matching TRBD1 (5 bases). The CDR3 runs 14 residues. V lost 1 base and J 1 base, leaving 8 bases between the germline ends. Germline values: CDR1 SGHRS, CDR2 YFSETQ. The DNA for the CDR3 is TGCGCCAGCAGCTTGACTAGGGGGAACACTGAAGCTTTCTTT. Translation gives CASSLTRGNTEAFF.

Ten or more counts support this clonotype. The CDR3 reads CASSLPSYEQYF. In DNA form, the CDR3 reads TGTGCCAGCAGCTTGCCTTCCTACGAGCAGTACTTC. V usage is TRBV5-5 and J usage is TRBJ2-7; no clear D gene. This CDR3 comprises 12 residues. CDR1 and CDR2 from the germline V gene are SGHKS and YYEKEE (reference sequence). Trimming removed 1 base at V and 1 base at J, with 3 bases between.